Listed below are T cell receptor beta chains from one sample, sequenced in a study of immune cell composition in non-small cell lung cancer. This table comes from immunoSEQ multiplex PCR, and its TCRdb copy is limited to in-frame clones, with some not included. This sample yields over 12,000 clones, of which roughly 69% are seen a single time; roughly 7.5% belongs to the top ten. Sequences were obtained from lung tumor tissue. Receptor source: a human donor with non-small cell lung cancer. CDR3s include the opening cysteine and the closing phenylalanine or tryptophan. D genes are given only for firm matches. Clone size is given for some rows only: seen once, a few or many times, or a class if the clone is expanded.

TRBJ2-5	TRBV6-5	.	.	CATGAQETQYF	TGTGCCACAGGGGCCCAAGAGACCCAGTACTTC
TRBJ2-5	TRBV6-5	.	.	CASSYDLRGQETQYF	TGTGCCAGCAGTTACGACCTCCGGGGCCAAGAGACCCAGTACTTC
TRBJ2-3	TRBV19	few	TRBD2	CASSPTLAGGLTQYF	TGTGCCAGTAGTCCTACCCTAGCGGGGGGGCTCACGCAGTATTTT
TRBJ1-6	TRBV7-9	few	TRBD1	CASSSPSDRGADYNSPLHF	TGTGCCAGCAGCTCGCCGTCAGACAGGGGGGCCGACTATAATTCACCCCTCCACTTT
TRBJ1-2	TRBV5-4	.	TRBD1	CASSLDATGDGYTF	TGTGCCAGCAGCTTGGATGCGACAGGGGACGGCTACACCTTC
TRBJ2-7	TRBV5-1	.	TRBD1	CASSQGQGPDEQYF	TGCGCCAGCAGCCAGGGACAGGGTCCCGACGAGCAGTACTTC
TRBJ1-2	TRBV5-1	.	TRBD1	CASAELGQGIIYTF	TGCGCCAGCGCCGAGTTGGGACAGGGGATCATCTACACCTTC
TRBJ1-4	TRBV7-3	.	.	CASSPTGNEKLFF	TGTGCCAGCAGCCCCACGGGTAATGAAAAACTGTTTTTT
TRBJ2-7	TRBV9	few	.	CASSVGQAETYEQYF	TGTGCCAGCAGCGTAGGACAGGCAGAAACCTACGAGCAGTACTTC
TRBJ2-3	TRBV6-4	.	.	CAVAAQAGDTQYF	TGTGCCGTAGCGGCCCAAGCAGGAGATACGCAGTATTTT
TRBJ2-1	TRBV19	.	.	CASSISQDNEQFF	TGTGCCAGTAGTATTAGTCAGGACAATGAGCAGTTCTTC
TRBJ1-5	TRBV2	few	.	CASSGSTETQHF	TGTGCCAGCAGTGGGTCGACAGAGACCCAGCATTTT